These 5 T cell receptor beta chains originate from one sample sequenced in a study of Graves' ophthalmopathy and Graves' hyperthyroidism. Amplifying from RNA transcripts, the study obtained TCR beta CDR3 regions. The first round was an RT-PCR with HTBI primers, and the second round was a multiplex PCR. TCRdb fed the multiplex PCR reads into MiXCR, producing one record per CDR3 protein. The table lists 740,000 or so distinct CDR3 sequences, 40% of them singletons, with 40% to 45% in the top ten. What was sequenced was peripheral blood. The receptors come from an adult man with Graves' ophthalmopathy.

On this clonotype: This may arise from a read error, as a much more abundant clone is one base away. The V and J genes are TRBV7-9 and TRBJ1-3; D is ambiguous. V was trimmed by 8 bases and J by 7 bases, leaving 9 bases between them. This CDR3 is built from 11 residues. Per germline, CDR1 SEHNR and CDR2 FQNEAQ (reference sequence). The CDR3 is CASGRSNTIYF. The CDR3 nucleotides read TGTGCCAGCGGCCGTAGCAACACCATATATTTT. Based on the CDR3 plus reference TRBV7-9 and TRBJ1-3, the full variable domain is DTGVSQNPRHKITKRGQNVTFRCDPISEHNRLYWYRQTLGQGPEFLTYFQNEAQLEKSRLLSDRFSAERPKGSFSTLEIQRTEQGDSAMYLCASGRSNTIYFGEGSWLTVV.

This clonotype was seen many times. This chain's CDR3 is CASSVDRTGHQPQHF. In nucleotides, the CDR3 is TGTGCCAGTAGTGTGGACAGAACGGGCCATCAGCCCCAGCATTTT. The V and J genes are TRBV19 and TRBJ1-5, with D possibly matching TRBD1 (6 bases). The CDR3 sequence is 15 residues long. In germline, CDR1 is LNHDA, CDR2 SQIVND (reference sequence). V lost 5 bases and J lost 5, with 16 bases in between.

The chain's CDR3 is CSASRRGTEAFF. DNA for the CDR3: TGCAGTGCTAGTCGTAGGGGCACTGAAGCTTTCTTT. The V and J genes are TRBV20-1 and TRBJ1-1, with D tentatively TRBD1 (5 bases). Germline V gene data show CDR1 as DFQATT and CDR2 as SNEGSKA (reference sequence). This CDR3 comprises 12 residues. Trimming stripped 3 bases from V and 4 bases from J, with 9 bases between.

To note about this clonotype: At one end the junction does not follow the germline gene, possibly because of a read error. The chain joins TRBV24-1 to TRBJ1-5, with D perhaps matching TRBD1 (5 bases). From germline, CDR1 is KGHDR and CDR2 SFDVKD. This CDR3 is 17 amino acids long. The CDR3 DNA reads as TGTGCCAGCAGTGAAGGACGGGACGCCTCGGGCAATCAGCCCCAGCATTTT. It specifies CASSEGRDASGNQPQHF.

This clonotype was observed a handful of times. The chain carries TRBV29-1 and TRBJ2-7; weak D call: TRBD1 (6 bases). Germline V lookup: CDR1 SQVTM, CDR2 ANQGSEA. The V and J ends lost 4 bases and 2 bases respectively, with 12 bases between them. The CDR3 spans 13 residues. The CDR3 is CSVGSGVPYEQYF. DNA of the CDR3: TGCAGCGTTGGGTCAGGGGTGCCCTACGAGCAGTACTTC.